The clone carrying this T cell receptor beta chain was recorded at least ten times. Barcoded TCR alpha and TCR beta cDNA libraries with UMIs came from 5'RACE using constant-segment primers. In TCRdb, the 5' RACE reads were re-called with MiXCR into one record per CDR3 protein. Counted here are just under 350,000 distinct CDR3 sequences, 10% to 15% occurring once; the ten biggest clones make up over 20%. The sample originates from a study of T-cell memory formation after mild COVID-19. The CDR3 runs to 13 residues. The receptor was isolated from a man between 18 and 29 years old who had mild COVID-19 (a few samples of this study predate the infection). Cell type and time point are not known. Sequences were obtained from PBMCs or a T cell subset sorted from them (not recorded which). The J gene is TRBJ1-5, the V gene TRBV1. TRBV1 is noted as a pseudogene. The CDR3 protein is CTSARAWREHQHF. The DNA of the CDR3 is TGCACCAGTGCTAGGGCTTGGAGGGAGCATCAGCATTTT.